The present T cell receptor beta chain was sequenced within a study of blood T cells in healthy people across ages. General study results and limits: In older individuals, TCR beta diversity per million T cells was lower, falling roughly linearly with age.

A second roughly 7 to 11 cycle PCR used barcoded and J-beta primers. Each cDNA molecule received a tag from a template-switch adaptor that had 12 random nucleotides. Samples each returned at least 2.5 million CDR3-containing paired-end reads. TCRdb passed the 5' RACE reads through MiXCR, listing each CDR3 protein once. The sample records about 1.4 million distinct CDR3 sequences, approximately 59% being singletons. As for this clonotype: Its specificity is not known.

Each donor's blood draw was approximately 10 milliliters of peripheral blood. The CDR3 extends over 15 amino acids. V was cut by 0 bases and J by 11 bases, with 19 bases left in between. CDR1 and CDR2 (germline): LGHNA, YNFKEQ. Sequenced sample: blood. The V call is TRBV4-2, the J call TRBJ1-1; no definite D call. The receptor's source is a man aged 18 to 29 in good health. This CDR3 reads CASSQDTDPPPSAFF. The CDR3, as DNA: TGTGCCAGCAGCCAAGATACAGACCCACCACCTAGTGCTTTCTTT.